The 17 T cell receptor beta chains presented below share a single source sample, sequenced in a study of CD8 T cells in ankylosing spondylitis. A single record per CDR3 protein comes from TCRdb applying MiXCR to the 5' RACE reads. The data contain under 300,000 distinct CDR3 sequences, about 10% of them singletons. Sequences were obtained from blood, either unsorted or a sorted T cell fraction (not recorded which). These receptors were obtained from a male donor with ankylosing spondylitis or in good health (not recorded which).

This clonotype has ten or more counts. J is TRBJ2-5 and V is TRBV5-1, with D tentatively TRBD2 (6 bases). The V gene's germline CDR1 is SGHRS and CDR2 YFSETQ. CDR3 length: 14 residues. Trimming shortened V by 0 bases and J by 2 bases, and 8 bases separated the two germline ends. The CDR3 DNA sequence: TGCGCCAGCAGCTTGGGACTAGTACAAGAGACCCAGTACTTC. Its protein product is CASSLGLVQETQYF.

About this clonotype itself: A much more abundant neighbour one base away suggests this may be a read error. The chain has TRBV10-3 and TRBJ1-4; D remains unclear. Germline V gene lookup returns CDR1 ENHRY and CDR2 SYGVKD. CDR3 length: 14 residues. The CDR3 region has the DNA TGTGCCATGAGTGATCCCCCAACTAATGAAAAACTGTTTTTT. Encoded protein: CAMSDPPTNEKLFF.

This clonotype came up many times. V gene TRBV24-1 combines with J gene TRBJ2-7; D is perhaps TRBD2 (5 bases). The CDR3 is 12 amino acids. Germline CDR1 KGHDR, CDR2 SFDVKD. V lost 9 bases and J lost 2, with 10 bases in between. CDR3 sequence (DNA): TGTGCCACCCTGGAGAGGGCCTACGAGCAGTACTTC. Translating it yields CATLERAYEQYF.

This clonotype was detected many times. The rearrangement uses TRBV9 and TRBJ2-5, with 14 positions matching TRBD2. The germline V gene has CDR1 SGDLS and CDR2 YYNGEE. The CDR3 sequence is 15 residues long. The junction had 4 bases not matched to a gene; V was cut back by 4 bases and J by 5 bases. CDR3 protein: CASSPGLAGAETQYF. Here the CDR3 DNA reads TGTGCCAGCAGCCCGGGACTAGCGGGGGCGGAGACCCAGTACTTC.

In its sample, this clonotype was seen a few times. This chain connects TRBV2 to TRBJ2-1, with D unclear. The CDR3 extends over 13 amino acids. CDR1 and CDR2 from the germline V gene are SNHLY and FYNNEI. V shed 3 bases and J shed 9 bases, with 12 bases lying between them. CDR3 amino acids: CASSEFPAGEQFF. Written as DNA, the CDR3 is TGTGCCAGCAGTGAGTTCCCAGCAGGTGAGCAGTTCTTC. The full variable domain, its missing parts supplied by reference TRBV2 and TRBJ2-1, is EPEVTQTPSHQVTQMGQEVILRCVPISNHLYFYWYRQILGQKVEFLVSFYNNEISEKSEIFDDQFSVERPDGSNFTLKIRSTKLEDSAMYFCASSEFPAGEQFFGPGTRLTVL.

This clonotype was observed many times. The chain couples TRBV25-1 to TRBJ2-3, with 10 bases identical to TRBD2. The germline CDR1 and CDR2 sequences are MGHDK and SYGVNS. CDR3 length equals 17 residues. The V and J ends lost 1 base and 3 bases, in that order; junction bases with no gene match: 7. The CDR3 DNA reads as TGTGCCAGCAGTGAATCCCCCAGCGGGGGGGGGACAGATACGCAGTATTTT. This encodes CASSESPSGGGTDTQYF.

This clonotype was recorded at least ten times. V usage is TRBV7-2 and J usage is TRBJ1-5, with D perhaps TRBD1 (5 bases). From germline, CDR1 is SGHTA and CDR2 FQGNSA. The germline V and J ends were trimmed by 5 bases and 6 bases, with 11 bases remaining between them. This CDR3 is 13 amino acids long. The CDR3 loop is CASSLGVRQPQHF. The CDR3 nucleotides are TGTGCCAGCAGCCTAGGGGTACGTCAGCCCCAGCATTTT.

At least ten counts were recorded for this clonotype. The rearrangement uses TRBV5-1 and TRBJ2-5; D may be TRBD1 or TRBD2 (5 bases each). Germline V gene lookup returns CDR1 SGHRS and CDR2 YFSETQ. Between the trimmed V and J ends, which lost 0 bases and 10 bases, there was a span of 22 bases. The CDR3 has 16 residues. The CDR3 DNA reads TGCGCCAGCAGCTTGGGGGACGGAGCGGCTACACGGGGCCAGTACTTC. This encodes CASSLGDGAATRGQYF.

Turning to this clonotype: With a much larger clone just one base away, this may be a read error. The V gene is TRBV28, the J gene TRBJ2-7; 11 bases fit TRBD2. Per germline, CDR1 MDHEN and CDR2 SYDVKM. CDR3 length equals 14 residues. The CDR3: CARSVASGRLEQYF. The CDR3 DNA reads TGTGCCCGCAGTGTTGCTAGCGGGAGGCTCGAGCAGTACTTC.

This clonotype has just a few counts. This chain joins TRBV7-2 and TRBJ1-5; D is ambiguous. Trimming stripped 5 bases from V and 1 base from J, with 12 bases between. CDR1 is SGHTA and CDR2 is FQGNSA in the germline V gene. The CDR3 covers 15 residues. CDR3 bases: TGTGCCAGCAGCCGTACTCCACAGAGCAATCAGCCCCAGCATTTT. As protein: CASSRTPQSNQPQHF.

The sample holds many counts of this clonotype. The chain combines TRBV5-1 with TRBJ2-7; D call uncertain. Germline CDR1 SGHRS, CDR2 YFSETQ. The germline V and J ends were trimmed by 5 bases and 1 base, with 10 bases remaining between them. The CDR3 has 13 residues. CDR3 sequence (DNA): TGCGCCAGCAGTGTTGATCAGTCCTACGAGCAGTACTTC. Amino acids: CASSVDQSYEQYF.

This clonotype has a handful of counts. CDR3 nucleotide sequence: TGCGCCAGCAGCTTGGAGCAGAGCACAGATACGCAGTATTTT. The encoded protein is CASSLEQSTDTQYF. V gene TRBV5-1 combines with J gene TRBJ2-3; D is unresolved. The V end lost 0 bases, the J end lost 0 bases, and 5 bases lay between the germline ends. The CDR3 consists of 14 residues. Germline V gene lookup returns CDR1 SGHRS and CDR2 YFSETQ.

About this clonotype itself: A read error is possible here, since a much larger clone lies one base away. The rearrangement uses TRBV4-1 and TRBJ2-4; D is tentatively TRBD1 or TRBD2 (5 bases each). The V gene's germline CDR1 is MGHRA and CDR2 YSYEKL. The CDR3 has 18 amino acids. The CDR3 spells CVSSQVPGTALAKNIQYF. The CDR3 nucleotides read TGCGTCAGCAGCCAGGTTCCGGGGACGGCCCTAGCCAAAAACATTCAGTACTTC.

This clonotype was recorded at least ten times. The chain has TRBV6-1 and TRBJ2-5; no definite D call. CDR3 size: 16 residues. With 3 bases removed from V and 5 bases from J, the gap between germline ends came to 19 bases. Germline loops: CDR1 MNHNS, CDR2 SASEGT. CDR3 region: CASSDLTSTGGETQYF. CDR3 bases: TGTGCCAGCAGTGATTTAACGTCAACGGGTGGGGAGACCCAGTACTTC.

The chain is built from TRBV5-6 and TRBJ1-1, with D possibly being TRBD1 (5 bases). The germline V gene encodes CDR1 SGHDT and CDR2 YYEEEE. The CDR3 runs to 14 residues. V was trimmed by 4 bases and J by 4 bases, leaving 14 bases between them. This CDR3 reads CASSIYRRGTEAFF. For the CDR3, the DNA is TGTGCCAGCAGCATATACAGGAGGGGCACTGAAGCTTTCTTT.

This clonotype was picked up many times. V gene TRBV5-6 combines with J gene TRBJ2-2; D gene uncertain. The CDR3 spans 13 residues. In germline, CDR1 is SGHDT, CDR2 YYEEEE. V lost 2 bases to trimming and J lost 7 bases, with 9 bases between them. Written as DNA, the CDR3 is TGTGCCAGCAGCTTTGGGATCATCGGGGAGCTGTTTTTT. Translated, it gives CASSFGIIGELFF.

The V call is TRBV4-2, the J call TRBJ2-1; TRBD2 aligns across 9 bases. Germline CDR1 and CDR2: LGHNA and YNFKEQ. The CDR3 is made up of 15 amino acids. V was clipped by 1 base and J by 7 bases; unmatched bases: 5. For the CDR3, the DNA is TGTGCCAGCAGCCAAGCGCGGGGGGGTCTAAATGAGCAGTTCTTC. Its protein product is CASSQARGGLNEQFF.